This TCR beta chain stems from a study of blood T cell repertoires in COVID-19. In the original processing: Counts of nucleated cells, estimated from reference gene primer amplification, were obtained. Repertoires were generated with immunoSEQ multiplex PCR, while TCRdb's copy carries only in-frame clones and drops some. That table gives V, J and clone size, and the DNA gave D and trimming. Of about 280,000 clones listed, about nine tenths are singletons. Trimming pared 0 bases from V and 8 bases from J, leaving 19 bases between. From germline, CDR1 is MGHRA and CDR2 YSYEKL. The CDR3 totals 16 residues.

The rearrangement links TRBV4-1 to TRBJ1-2, with D possibly TRBD1 on 6 matching bases. The TCR was taken from a man aged 50-60 years with acute or convalescent COVID-19. The sequencing sample was made of peripheral blood. The CDR3 nucleotides read TGCGCCAGCAGCCAAGATAGGGGGGGAAAGGGAGGAGGCTACACCTTC. Its translation is CASSQDRGGKGGGYTF.